This T cell receptor (beta chain) was identified during a study of CD8 T cells in ankylosing spondylitis. The study, taken as a whole, reports: What seemed typical of ankylosing spondylitis blood was a TCR beta motif built from several highly homologous variants.

V was shortened by 0 bases and J by 2 bases, with 23 bases between the two germline ends. The CDR3 loop spans 19 amino acids. Germline loops: CDR1 SGHRS, CDR2 YFSETQ. TCRdb reanalysed the 5' RACE reads using MiXCR and keeps one entry per CDR3 protein. The sample records about 240,000 distinct CDR3 sequences, about 10% being singletons. This clonotype was seen repeatedly, ten times or more. The antigen is not known. The receptor was isolated from a male donor with ankylosing spondylitis or in good health (not recorded which). Sequenced input: blood, either unsorted or a sorted T cell fraction (not recorded which). The V gene is TRBV5-1, the J gene TRBJ1-1; D is unresolved. CDR3 region: CASSLVEDILFFANTEAFF. The CDR3 DNA reads as TGCGCCAGCAGCTTGGTGGAAGACATTTTATTCTTCGCAAACACTGAAGCTTTCTTT. The full variable domain, rest sourced from reference TRBV5-1 and TRBJ1-1, is KAGVTQTPRYLIKTRGQQVTLSCSPISGHRSVSWYQQTPGQGLQFLFEYFSETQRNKGNFPGRFSGRQFSNSRSEMNVSTLELGDSALYLCASSLVEDILFFANTEAFFGQGTRLTVV.